The rows below give T cell receptor beta chains drawn from one sample of a study of metastatic and nonmetastatic thyroid tumors. TCRdb called clones again from the PCR reads with MiXCR. Among 35,000 to 50,000 clones listed, approximately 24% were seen once. Sequencing was carried out using tumor tissue. Receptor source: a female donor with papillary thyroid cancer or a benign thyroid nodule (not recorded which). Some clones in this sample may be carry-over from other donors' samples. Both conserved end residues are part of each CDR3. The order of the fields is V gene, clone size, D gene, J gene, CDR3 protein, CDR3 DNA. A D gene is named only where the DNA matches it firmly. The size entry is marked missing in some rows and otherwise reads once, few, many or a size class.

V gene: TRBV20-1
clone size: -
D gene: -
J gene: TRBJ1-3
CDR3 protein: CSAGRWASGNTIYF
CDR3 DNA: TGCAGTGCGGGCCGGTGGGCCTCTGGAAACACCATATATTTT

V gene: TRBV12-3/TRBV12-4
clone size: -
D gene: TRBD1
J gene: TRBJ1-2
CDR3 protein: CASRRTGTAYGYTF
CDR3 DNA: TGTGCCAGCAGAAGAACCGGGACAGCGTATGGCTACACCTTC

V gene: TRBV3-1
clone size: many
D gene: -
J gene: TRBJ1-2
CDR3 protein: CASSPGEEAGYTF
CDR3 DNA: TGTGCCAGCAGCCCCGGGGAAGAGGCTGGCTACACCTTC

V gene: TRBV19
clone size: few
D gene: -
J gene: TRBJ1-1
CDR3 protein: CASSIQAGEAFF
CDR3 DNA: TGTGCCAGTAGTATACAGGCAGGGGAAGCTTTCTTT

V gene: TRBV5-4
clone size: many
D gene: -
J gene: TRBJ2-5
CDR3 protein: CASSTGSETQYF
CDR3 DNA: TGTGCCAGCAGCACGGGGTCAGAGACCCAGTACTTC

V gene: TRBV20-1
clone size: many
D gene: -
J gene: TRBJ1-2
CDR3 protein: CSASTRVYGYTF
CDR3 DNA: TGCAGTGCTAGTACTAGGGTCTATGGCTACACCTTC

V gene: TRBV5-6
clone size: -
D gene: TRBD1
J gene: TRBJ1-4
CDR3 protein: CASSLEYGRGGEKLFF
CDR3 DNA: TGTGCCAGCAGCTTGGAGTACGGCAGGGGGGGTGAAAAACTGTTTTTT

V gene: TRBV15
clone size: few
D gene: -
J gene: TRBJ1-6
CDR3 protein: CATKGRGYHSPLHF
CDR3 DNA: TGTGCCACCAAGGGCAGAGGGTATCATTCACCCCTCCACTTT

V gene: TRBV7-2
clone size: few
D gene: -
J gene: TRBJ1-3
CDR3 protein: CASGRQGNTIYF
CDR3 DNA: TGTGCCAGCGGAAGACAGGGAAACACCATATATTTT

V gene: TRBV5-1
clone size: many
D gene: TRBD2
J gene: TRBJ2-1
CDR3 protein: CASSPGLAGVSNEQFF
CDR3 DNA: TGCGCCAGCAGCCCAGGACTAGCGGGAGTTTCTAATGAGCAGTTCTTC

V gene: TRBV7-3
clone size: many
D gene: TRBD1
J gene: TRBJ2-3
CDR3 protein: CASSTGQGTDTQYF
CDR3 DNA: TGTGCCAGCAGCACCGGACAGGGCACAGATACGCAGTATTTT

V gene: TRBV30
clone size: once
D gene: -
J gene: TRBJ2-3
CDR3 protein: CAWMADKKTQYF
CDR3 DNA: TGTGCCTGGATGGCCGACAAGAAGACGCAGTATTTT

V gene: TRBV24-1
clone size: few
D gene: -
J gene: TRBJ2-7
CDR3 protein: CATSDRNSYEQYF
CDR3 DNA: TGTGCCACCAGTGATAGAAACTCCTACGAGCAGTACTTC

V gene: TRBV11-1
clone size: -
D gene: TRBD1
J gene: TRBJ2-7
CDR3 protein: CASSQGQAYEQYF
CDR3 DNA: TGTGCCAGCAGCCAGGGACAGGCCTATGAGCAGTACTTC

V gene: TRBV5-1
clone size: once
D gene: TRBD2
J gene: TRBJ2-1
CDR3 protein: CASSLVASGYNEQFF
CDR3 DNA: TGCGCCAGCAGCTTGGTGGCTAGCGGTTACAATGAGCAGTTCTTC

V gene: TRBV3-1
clone size: -
D gene: TRBD2
J gene: TRBJ2-7
CDR3 protein: CASSLSGGRGEQYF
CDR3 DNA: TGTGCCAGCAGCCTTAGCGGGGGCCGGGGGGAGCAGTACTTC

V gene: TRBV19
clone size: few
D gene: TRBD1
J gene: TRBJ2-3
CDR3 protein: CASNEGQGASTQYF
CDR3 DNA: TGTGCCAGTAATGAGGGACAGGGGGCAAGTACGCAGTATTTT

V gene: TRBV20-1
clone size: -
D gene: -
J gene: TRBJ2-7
CDR3 protein: CSARQTYEQYF
CDR3 DNA: TGCAGTGCCAGACAGACCTACGAGCAGTACTTC

V gene: TRBV7-9
clone size: many
D gene: TRBD1
J gene: TRBJ1-2
CDR3 protein: CASSTKGQIYGYTF
CDR3 DNA: TGTGCCAGCAGCACGAAGGGACAGATTTATGGCTACACCTTC

V gene: TRBV13
clone size: once
D gene: TRBD2
J gene: TRBJ2-7
CDR3 protein: CASSSRQREASSYEQYF
CDR3 DNA: TGTGCCAGCAGCTCGCGTCAGCGGGAGGCTAGCTCCTACGAGCAGTACTTC

V gene: TRBV6-1
clone size: few
D gene: -
J gene: TRBJ2-5
CDR3 protein: CASSQQVQETQYF
CDR3 DNA: TGTGCCAGCAGCCAACAGGTCCAAGAGACCCAGTACTTC

V gene: TRBV28
clone size: many
D gene: TRBD1
J gene: TRBJ1-4
CDR3 protein: CASSIPQGLSEKLFF
CDR3 DNA: TGTGCCAGCAGTATCCCACAGGGGCTAAGTGAAAAACTGTTTTTT

V gene: TRBV7-7
clone size: once
D gene: TRBD2
J gene: TRBJ2-1
CDR3 protein: CASSPGLAGEVEQFF
CDR3 DNA: TGTGCTAGCAGCCCGGGACTAGCGGGAGAAGTTGAGCAGTTCTTC

V gene: TRBV20-1
clone size: once
D gene: TRBD1
J gene: TRBJ1-2
CDR3 protein: CSVDRVENYGYTF
CDR3 DNA: TGCAGTGTTGACAGGGTGGAGAACTATGGCTACACCTTC

V gene: TRBV5-1
clone size: once
D gene: -
J gene: TRBJ1-2
CDR3 protein: CASSLFGEDYGYTF
CDR3 DNA: TGCGCCAGCAGCTTGTTCGGAGAGGACTATGGCTACACCTTC

V gene: TRBV6-6
clone size: -
D gene: TRBD1
J gene: TRBJ1-4
CDR3 protein: CASSYSSGGNEKLFF
CDR3 DNA: TGTGCCAGCAGCTACTCGTCAGGGGGCAATGAAAAACTTTTTTTT

V gene: TRBV2
clone size: -
D gene: -
J gene: TRBJ2-3
CDR3 protein: CASRIYLTDTQYF
CDR3 DNA: TGTGCCAGCAGGATCTATCTCACAGATACGCAGTATTTT

V gene: TRBV7-2
clone size: many
D gene: TRBD1
J gene: TRBJ1-4
CDR3 protein: CASSFPGQGPEKLFF
CDR3 DNA: TGTGCCAGCAGCTTTCCGGGACAGGGACCCGAAAAACTGTTTTTT

V gene: TRBV7-2
clone size: -
D gene: TRBD1
J gene: TRBJ2-1
CDR3 protein: CASSPGTGNNEQFF
CDR3 DNA: TGTGCCAGCAGCCCAGGGACAGGGAACAATGAGCAGTTCTTC

V gene: TRBV5-4
clone size: many
D gene: -
J gene: TRBJ2-7
CDR3 protein: CASSLRAGEQYF
CDR3 DNA: TGTGCCAGCAGCCTCCGTGCGGGCGAGCAGTACTTC

V gene: TRBV5-1
clone size: -
D gene: -
J gene: TRBJ2-2
CDR3 protein: CASSPVSISANTGELFF
CDR3 DNA: TGCGCCAGCAGCCCGGTGTCGATATCGGCGAACACCGGGGAGCTGTTTTTT

V gene: TRBV6-2/TRBV6-3
clone size: few
D gene: -
J gene: TRBJ2-7
CDR3 protein: CASSYRQATGRPEEQYF
CDR3 DNA: TGTGCCAGCAGTTACCGGCAAGCGACAGGTCGACCTGAGGAGCAGTACTTC

V gene: TRBV5-4
clone size: many
D gene: TRBD1
J gene: TRBJ1-2
CDR3 protein: CASSLIGGGIYGYTF
CDR3 DNA: TGTGCCAGCAGCTTGATAGGGGGCGGAATCTATGGCTACACCTTC

V gene: TRBV5-5
clone size: -
D gene: -
J gene: TRBJ2-6
CDR3 protein: CASSLSGSGANVLTF
CDR3 DNA: TGTGCCAGCAGCTTGAGTGGTTCTGGGGCCAACGTCCTGACTTTC

V gene: TRBV5-1
clone size: -
D gene: TRBD1
J gene: TRBJ2-7
CDR3 protein: CASSLLRDRDDYEQYF
CDR3 DNA: TGCGCCAGCAGCTTACTCCGGGACAGAGATGATTACGAGCAGTACTTC

V gene: TRBV20-1
clone size: many
D gene: -
J gene: TRBJ2-5
CDR3 protein: CSAALVRQETQYF
CDR3 DNA: TGCAGTGCTGCGTTGGTAAGGCAAGAGACCCAGTACTTC

V gene: TRBV5-1
clone size: -
D gene: -
J gene: TRBJ2-2
CDR3 protein: CASSLLGGGPSNTGYLFF
CDR3 DNA: TGCGCCAGCAGCCTACTAGGAGGTGGGCCCTCGAACACCGGGTATCTGTTTTTT

V gene: TRBV6-2/TRBV6-3
clone size: -
D gene: -
J gene: TRBJ2-7
CDR3 protein: CASNLAPYYEQYF
CDR3 DNA: TGTGCCAGTAACCTAGCGCCCTACTACGAGCAGTACTTC

V gene: TRBV20-1
clone size: many
D gene: TRBD1
J gene: TRBJ2-7
CDR3 protein: CSAVGQGLSEQYF
CDR3 DNA: TGCAGTGCAGTGGGACAGGGATTGAGCGAGCAGTACTTC

V gene: TRBV5-1
clone size: -
D gene: TRBD1
J gene: TRBJ2-3
CDR3 protein: CASSLNRDSHTDTQYF
CDR3 DNA: TGCGCCAGCAGCTTGAACCGGGACAGCCACACAGATACGCAGTATTTT

V gene: TRBV5-5
clone size: -
D gene: -
J gene: TRBJ1-5
CDR3 protein: CASSLAPGLGQPQHF
CDR3 DNA: TGTGCCAGCAGCTTGGCGCCAGGGCTTGGTCAGCCCCAGCATTTT

V gene: TRBV20-1
clone size: many
D gene: TRBD2
J gene: TRBJ2-1
CDR3 protein: CSARKDGGLAIPYYNEQFF
CDR3 DNA: TGCAGTGCTAGAAAGGACGGGGGGTTAGCCATACCTTACTACAATGAGCAGTTCTTC

V gene: TRBV11-1
clone size: -
D gene: -
J gene: TRBJ1-2
CDR3 protein: CASSDIPKMDGSLWCYTF
CDR3 DNA: TGTGCCAGCAGCGATATCCCAAAGATGGACGGTTCCCTTTGGTGCTACACCTTC

V gene: TRBV27
clone size: many
D gene: -
J gene: TRBJ1-5
CDR3 protein: CASSLTENQPQHF
CDR3 DNA: TGTGCCAGCAGTTTGACAGAAAATCAGCCCCAGCATTTT

V gene: TRBV3-1
clone size: -
D gene: -
J gene: TRBJ2-7
CDR3 protein: CASSDRASSYEQYF
CDR3 DNA: TGTGCCAGCAGCGACCGGGCCAGCTCCTACGAGCAGTACTTC

V gene: TRBV7-3
clone size: -
D gene: -
J gene: TRBJ2-5
CDR3 protein: CVSSLTGGAYQETQYF
CDR3 DNA: TGTGTCAGCAGCCTTACCGGAGGGGCGTACCAAGAGACCCAGTACTTC